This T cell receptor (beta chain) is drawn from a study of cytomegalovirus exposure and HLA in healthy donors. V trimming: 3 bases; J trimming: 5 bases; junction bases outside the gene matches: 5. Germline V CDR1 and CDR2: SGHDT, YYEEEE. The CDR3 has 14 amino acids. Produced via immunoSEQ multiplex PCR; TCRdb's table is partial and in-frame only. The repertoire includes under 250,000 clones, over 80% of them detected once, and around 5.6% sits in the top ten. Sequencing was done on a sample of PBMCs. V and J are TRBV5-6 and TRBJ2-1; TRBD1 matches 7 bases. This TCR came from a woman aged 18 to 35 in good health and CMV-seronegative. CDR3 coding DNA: TGTGCCAGCAGCTCGAAGCAGGGGGACAATGAGCAGTTCTTC. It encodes CASSSKQGDNEQFF.